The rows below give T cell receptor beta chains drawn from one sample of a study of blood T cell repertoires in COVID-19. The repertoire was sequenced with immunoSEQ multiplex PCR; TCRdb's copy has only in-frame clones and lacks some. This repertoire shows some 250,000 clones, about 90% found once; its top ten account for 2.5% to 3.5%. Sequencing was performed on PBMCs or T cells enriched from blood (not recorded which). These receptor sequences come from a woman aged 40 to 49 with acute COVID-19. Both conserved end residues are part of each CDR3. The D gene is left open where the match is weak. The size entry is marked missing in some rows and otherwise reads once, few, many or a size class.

TGCGCCAGCAGCCAAGTCGCCGGGGAGCTGTTTTTT	CASSQVAGELFF	.	.	TRBV4-1	TRBJ2-2
TGTGCCAGCAGCTTCGCTAGCGCGAGAGATACGCAGTATTTT	CASSFASARDTQYF	.	.	TRBV7-9	TRBJ2-3
TGTGCCACCAGCGGACTAGCGGGAGGTGTCGAGCAGTACTTC	CATSGLAGGVEQYF	.	TRBD2	TRBV15	TRBJ2-7
TGCAGTGCTAGTCGAAGCGGGAGAGGCGGCGACGAGCAGTACTTC	CSASRSGRGGDEQYF	.	TRBD2	TRBV20-1	TRBJ2-7
TGTGCCAGCAGTTTAACCTTGGGGGGCTATGGCTACACCTTC	CASSLTLGGYGYTF	.	.	TRBV27	TRBJ1-2
TGTGCCAGCAGCTTGACCTTAGGGGGCCAGACCCAGTACTTC	CASSLTLGGQTQYF	once	TRBD1	TRBV7-9	TRBJ2-5
TGCGCCAGCAGCTTGGTAGGTGGGCGGAACACTGAAGCTTTCTTT	CASSLVGGRNTEAFF	.	.	TRBV5-1	TRBJ1-1
TGTGCCAGCAGCTTAGCGACAGGGATCGTTGAAAAACTGTTTTTT	CASSLATGIVEKLFF	.	TRBD1	TRBV7-8	TRBJ1-4
TGTGCCATCAGTAACGACCGGGACTCGAACACCGGGGAGCTGTTTTTT	CAISNDRDSNTGELFF	.	.	TRBV10-3	TRBJ2-2
TGTGCCACCAGTGACTCTAGATTCGGCACAGATACGCAGTATTTT	CATSDSRFGTDTQYF	.	.	TRBV24-1	TRBJ2-3
TGTGCCAGCAGCCTTAGCGGGAGGAACACTTACAATGAGCAGTTCTTC	CASSLSGRNTYNEQFF	once	TRBD2	TRBV11-2	TRBJ2-1
TGTGCCAGCAGCCGGGACAGGGGGCGGACGGACACTGAAGCTTTCTTT	CASSRDRGRTDTEAFF	.	TRBD1	TRBV3-1/TRBV3-2	TRBJ1-1
TGTGCCAGCAGCTTGCGTGCAGGGGTAGACTATGGCTACACCTTC	CASSLRAGVDYGYTF	few	.	TRBV11-3	TRBJ1-2
TGTGCCAGTAGTAAACTAGCGGCCAGCACAGATACGCAGTATTTT	CASSKLAASTDTQYF	.	TRBD2	TRBV19	TRBJ2-3
TGCGCCAGCAGCCTGACTAGCGGAACCTACGAGCAGTACTTC	CASSLTSGTYEQYF	once	TRBD2	TRBV10-2	TRBJ2-7
TGTGCCAGCAGTTTTGTTTCAGTGGACGGGGACACTGAAGCTTTCTTT	CASSFVSVDGDTEAFF	.	.	TRBV5-6	TRBJ1-1